This TCR beta chain was obtained from a study of T cell responses to AZD1222 COVID-19 vaccine. CDR3 length equals 15 residues. Trimming stripped 6 bases from V and 1 base from J, with 15 bases between. CDR1 KGHSH and CDR2 LQKENI come from the germline V gene. The repertoire was sequenced with immunoSEQ multiplex PCR; TCRdb's copy has only in-frame clones and lacks some. The sample shows about 110,000 clones, around 86% of them seen only once. Study findings and constraints: Once two AZD1222 doses were given, Spike-specific TCR breadth and depth went up.

There are a few counts of this clone. Its specificity is not known. The gene calls are TRBV18 and TRBJ1-1; no clear D. The TCR originated in an adult in good health. Sequenced here: peripheral blood, sampled on day 0 of AZD1222 vaccination. For the CDR3, the DNA is TGTGCCAGCTCCGAGAGGCGAAGTAAGAACACTGAAGCTTTCTTT. It encodes CASSERRSKNTEAFF.